This T cell receptor (beta chain) was sequenced for a study of shared clonotypes between healthy human individuals. Study outcomes and limitations: Rarefaction revealed incomplete sorted-subset sequencing despite large depth. A generally larger estimated richness was seen in naive subsets than in memory subsets.

Trimming took 3 bases from V and 5 from J; bases not matched to a gene: 9. Germline V gene sequence: CDR1 LGHNA, CDR2 YSLEER. The CDR3 totals 15 residues. Remarks on this clone: The antigen is undetermined.

Each cell subset's genomic DNA was divided evenly among several immunoSEQ plates. Sequenced by immunoSEQ multiplex PCR; TCRdb stores in-frame clones only, minus some. The table lists some 1 million clones, around 75% of them singletons. This clonotype was obtained from a man aged 18-30 years in good health. The chain couples TRBV4-3 to TRBJ2-5; 7 nucleotides line up with TRBD2. Sequences were obtained from memory CD4+ T cells sorted from blood. Subset noted: CD45RA-negative fraction. The DNA of the CDR3 is TGCGCCAGCAGCCAGGAGGGCGGGAGAAAGGAGACCCAGTACTTC. As protein: CASSQEGGRKETQYF.